One T cell receptor (beta chain) is described in this entry. This sample stems from a study of cytomegalovirus exposure and HLA in healthy donors. The CDR3 extends over 14 amino acids. CDR1 is SNHLY and CDR2 is FYNNEI in the germline V gene. V was pared by 2 bases and J by 5 bases, with 9 bases between. Profiling relied on immunoSEQ multiplex PCR, and the TCRdb table lists in-frame clones only, not all of them. This repertoire shows roughly 330,000 clones, about nine tenths found once; its top ten account for over 1%. The chain employs TRBV2 and TRBJ2-2; the D is unclear. This clonotype was obtained from a woman in her twenties or thirties in good health and CMV-seropositive. The source material was PBMCs. The CDR3 nucleotides are TGTGCCAGCAGTGAAAGGTCCCAAACCGGGGAGCTGTTTTTT. Encoded protein: CASSERSQTGELFF. Full variable domain (missing parts from reference TRBV2 and TRBJ2-2): EPEVTQTPSHQVTQMGQEVILRCVPISNHLYFYWYRQILGQKVEFLVSFYNNEISEKSEIFDDQFSVERPDGSNFTLKIRSTKLEDSAMYFCASSERSQTGELFFGEGSRLTVL.